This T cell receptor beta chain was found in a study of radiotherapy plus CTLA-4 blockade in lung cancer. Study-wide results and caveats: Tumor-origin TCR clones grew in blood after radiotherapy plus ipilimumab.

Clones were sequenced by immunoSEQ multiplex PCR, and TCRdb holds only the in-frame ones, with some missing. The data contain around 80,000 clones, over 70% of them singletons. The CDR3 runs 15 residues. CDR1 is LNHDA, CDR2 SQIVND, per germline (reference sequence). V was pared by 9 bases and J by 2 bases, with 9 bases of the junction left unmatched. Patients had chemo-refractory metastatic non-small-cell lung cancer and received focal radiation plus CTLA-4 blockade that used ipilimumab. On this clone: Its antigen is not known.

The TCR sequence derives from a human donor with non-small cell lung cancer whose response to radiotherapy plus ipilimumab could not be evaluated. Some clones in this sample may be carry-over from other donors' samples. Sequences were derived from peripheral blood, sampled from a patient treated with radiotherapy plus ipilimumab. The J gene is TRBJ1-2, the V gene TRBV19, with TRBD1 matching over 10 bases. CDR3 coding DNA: TGTGCCAGCCGGGACAGGGGAGCCCAGAACTATGGCTACACCTTC. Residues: CASRDRGAQNYGYTF.